This passage covers 19 T cell receptor beta chains from one sample sequenced in a study of blood T cells in healthy people across ages. Primed by a sample-barcoded 5' primer and a J-beta primer mix, a second PCR proceeded for about 6 to 12 cycles. TCRdb reanalysed the 5' RACE reads using MiXCR and keeps one entry per CDR3 protein. The sample carries roughly 1.7 million distinct CDR3 sequences, 34% recorded once. The source material was blood. The receptor set was obtained from a woman younger than 45 in good health.

The chain couples TRBV20-1 to TRBJ2-2; D possibly uses TRBD1 or TRBD2 (5 bases each). V lost 3 bases, J lost 7 bases, and 15 bases lay in between. CDR3 length: 14 amino acids. From germline, CDR1 is DFQATT and CDR2 SNEGSKA (reference sequence). The CDR3 coding sequence is TGCAGTGCTAGGAGGGGCGCGTTTGACGGGGAGCTGTTTTTT. As protein: CSARRGAFDGELFF.

Regarding this clonotype: The junction shows a germline mismatch at one end, possibly a read error. J is TRBJ1-4 and V is TRBV4-2, with a weak D call TRBD1 (6 bases). This CDR3 contains 15 residues. The germline gives CDR1 LGHNA, CDR2 YNFKEQ. The CDR3: CTSSQDTQGGEKLFF. The CDR3 DNA reads TGTACCAGCAGCCAAGATACACAGGGAGGTGAAAAACTGTTTTTT.

This chain joins TRBV9 and TRBJ1-5, with D hard to call. V dropped 0 bases and J dropped 4 bases, with 5 bases sitting between them. Per germline, CDR1 SGDLS and CDR2 YYNGEE. The CDR3 is made up of 13 amino acids. This chain's CDR3 is CASSVAANQPQHF. In DNA form, the CDR3 reads TGTGCCAGCAGCGTAGCGGCAAATCAGCCCCAGCATTTT.

This clonotype was observed a single time. The gene calls are TRBV20-1 and TRBJ1-3, with D uncertain. The CDR3 runs 12 residues. Germline assignment: CDR1 DFQATT and CDR2 SNEGSKA (reference sequence). Trimming took off 4 bases at V and 4 bases at J, with 8 bases between the two ends. The CDR3 bases are TGCAGTGCTATCAGCCTCGGAAACACCATATATTTT. Translation gives CSAISLGNTIYF.

This clonotype was recorded a few times. The chain uses TRBV5-1 and TRBJ1-5; weak D call: TRBD1 (5 bases). V lost 0 bases and J lost 0, with 10 bases in between. Germline-derived CDR1 and CDR2 are SGHRS and YFSETQ. The CDR3 is 16 residues long. DNA of the CDR3: TGCGCCAGCAGCTTGGAGTCAGGGTATAGCAATCAGCCCCAGCATTTT. As protein: CASSLESGYSNQPQHF.

There are many counts of this clonotype. The chain couples TRBV5-6 to TRBJ2-1; no clear D gene. Germline assignment: CDR1 SGHDT and CDR2 YYEEEE. The CDR3 length is 15 residues. Trimming took 3 bases from V and 1 from J, leaving 11 bases between them. The chain's CDR3 is CASSSLSGSYNEQFF. DNA of the CDR3: TGTGCCAGCAGCTCACTATCCGGATCCTACAATGAGCAGTTCTTC.

The chain carries TRBV9 and TRBJ2-7, with 9 bases matching TRBD2. The germline V gene encodes CDR1 SGDLS and CDR2 YYNGEE. V lost 3 bases and J lost 2; bases outside the gene matches: 6. The CDR3 is made up of 15 amino acids. The CDR3 loop is CASSGTSARPYEQYF. The DNA for the CDR3 is TGTGCCAGCAGCGGGACTAGCGCTCGCCCCTACGAGCAGTACTTC.

A word on this clonotype: Sequence at one end of the junction differs from germline and may be a read error. The chain is built from TRBV5-1 and TRBJ1-5; D remains ambiguous. CDR1 is SGHRS, CDR2 YFSETQ, per germline. CDR3 length: 13 amino acids. DNA for the CDR3: TGCACCAGCAGCTTGGGAGAAGGGCAGCCCCAGCATTTT. Its protein product is CTSSLGEGQPQHF.

A few counts support this clonotype. The V and J genes are TRBV12-3 or TRBV12-4 and TRBJ2-2; 12 positions agree with TRBD1. This CDR3 comprises 15 residues. After removal of 6 bases from V and 6 bases from J, the junction contained 5 bases not matched to a gene. The DNA of the CDR3 is TGTGCCAGCAGACCGGGACAGGGGGCTTCCGGGGAGCTGTTTTTT. This translates into CASRPGQGASGELFF.

This sequence joins TRBV12-3 or TRBV12-4 and TRBJ2-6; D uncertain. V was cut by 5 bases and J by 4 bases, with 21 bases left in between. This CDR3 comprises 18 residues. The CDR3 nucleotides are TGTGCCAGCAGTAGTGGGCGTCCCGGGCGCTCGGGGGCCAACGTCCTGACTTTC. It encodes CASSSGRPGRSGANVLTF.

The chain carries TRBV6-5 and TRBJ1-1; no firm D call. Germline-derived CDR1 and CDR2 are MNHEY and SVGAGI. This CDR3 comprises 13 residues. V was cut by 4 bases and J by 4 bases, with 10 bases left in between. The CDR3 reads CASSSLGSTEAFF. CDR3 nucleotide sequence: TGTGCCAGCAGTTCCCTGGGGAGCACTGAAGCTTTCTTT.

V is TRBV5-6 and J is TRBJ2-1; D may match TRBD1 or TRBD2 (5 bases each). Trimming took off 1 base at V and 12 bases at J, with 14 bases between the two ends. Germline loops: CDR1 SGHDT, CDR2 YYEEEE. The CDR3 length is 13 residues. DNA for the CDR3: TGTGCCAGCAGCTTGCGGGGCAGCTGGGGGCAGTTCTTC. Its translation is CASSLRGSWGQFF.

This clonotype was seen only a few times. The chain links TRBV4-1 to TRBJ1-4, with TRBD1 identical over 9 bases. The V segment lost 2 bases and the J segment 7 bases; nucleotides outside the gene matches: 8. The CDR3 extends over 16 amino acids. CDR1 and CDR2 (germline): MGHRA, YSYEKL. In DNA form, the CDR3 reads TGCGCCAGCAGCCAACAATACAGGGGGCGGGGTGAAAAACTGTTTTTT. Its protein is CASSQQYRGRGEKLFF.

V usage is TRBV20-1 and J usage is TRBJ2-1; D is possibly TRBD1 (5 bases). Germline assignment: CDR1 DFQATT and CDR2 SNEGSKA (reference sequence). This CDR3 contains 14 residues. Trimming cost V 0 bases and J 9 bases, with 15 bases left between them. CDR3 amino acids: CSARDTPARGEQFF. Here the CDR3 DNA reads TGCAGTGCTAGAGATACTCCGGCTAGGGGTGAGCAGTTCTTC.

V usage is TRBV14 and J usage is TRBJ2-5; a weak D match, TRBD1 (5 bases). The J call may be mistaken, given a closer DNA end match to TRBJ2-7. The CDR3 covers 14 residues. Germline values: CDR1 SGHDN, CDR2 FVKESK. CDR3 in amino acids: CASSQDGARYEQYF. CDR3 sequence (DNA): TGTGCCAGCAGCCAAGATGGGGCTCGGTACGAGCAGTACTTC.

This clonotype was seen repeatedly, ten times or more. This chain joins TRBV6-5 and TRBJ2-3; TRBD2 aligns across 13 bases. The CDR3 covers 15 residues. After removal of 5 bases from V and 3 bases from J, the junction contained 2 bases not matched to a gene. In germline, CDR1 is MNHEY, CDR2 SVGAGI. The CDR3 bases are TGTGCCAGCAGTCGACTAGCGGGAGGAACAGATACGCAGTATTTT. Protein product: CASSRLAGGTDTQYF.

The J gene is TRBJ2-1, the V gene TRBV27, with a weak D call TRBD2 (5 bases). The CDR3 runs 14 residues. The V end lost 2 bases, the J end lost 5 bases, and 10 bases lay between the germline ends. In germline, CDR1 is MNHEY, CDR2 SMNVEV (reference sequence). CDR3 nucleotides: TGTGCCAGCAGTTTAAGGCCTAGCAACAATGAGCAGTTCTTC. Protein sequence: CASSLRPSNNEQFF.

This chain connects TRBV19 to TRBJ1-4, with D possibly matching TRBD1 (6 bases). Germline loops: CDR1 LNHDA, CDR2 SQIVND (reference sequence). The CDR3 sequence is 14 residues long. Trimming left V 6 bases short and J 3 bases short, with 11 bases between. CDR3 in amino acids: CASRRQDPNEKLFF. CDR3 sequence (DNA): TGTGCCAGTAGGCGACAGGACCCTAATGAAAAACTGTTTTTT.

The chain is built from TRBV20-1 and TRBJ1-2; D unclear. Germline-derived CDR1 and CDR2 are DFQATT and SNEGSKA (reference sequence). The CDR3 totals 14 residues. The V and J ends lost 5 bases and 4 bases respectively, with 17 bases between them. The CDR3 reads CSAFEGRKFYGYTF. CDR3 in DNA: TGCAGTGCTTTTGAGGGCAGGAAGTTCTATGGCTACACCTTC.